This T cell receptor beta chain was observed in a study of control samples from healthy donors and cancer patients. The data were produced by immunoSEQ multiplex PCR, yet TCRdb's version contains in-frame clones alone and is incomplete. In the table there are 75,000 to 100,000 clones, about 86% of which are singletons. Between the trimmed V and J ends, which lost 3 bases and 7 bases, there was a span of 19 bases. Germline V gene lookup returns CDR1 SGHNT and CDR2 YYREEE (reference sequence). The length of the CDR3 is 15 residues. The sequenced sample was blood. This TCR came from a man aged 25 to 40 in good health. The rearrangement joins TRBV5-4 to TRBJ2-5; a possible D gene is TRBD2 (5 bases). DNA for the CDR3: TGTGCCAGCAGCTGGGAGAAAGGACCTTTTGTGACCCAGTACTTC. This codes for CASSWEKGPFVTQYF.